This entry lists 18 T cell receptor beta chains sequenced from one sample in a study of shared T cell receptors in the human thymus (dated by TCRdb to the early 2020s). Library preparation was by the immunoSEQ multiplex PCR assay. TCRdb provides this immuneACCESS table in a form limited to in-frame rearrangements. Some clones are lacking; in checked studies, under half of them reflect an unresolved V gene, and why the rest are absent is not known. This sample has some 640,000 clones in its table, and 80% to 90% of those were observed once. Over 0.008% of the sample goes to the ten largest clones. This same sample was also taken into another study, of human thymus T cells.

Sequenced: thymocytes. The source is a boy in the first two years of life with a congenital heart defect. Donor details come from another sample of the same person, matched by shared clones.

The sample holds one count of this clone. CDR3 nucleotides: TGTGCCAGCTCTTCCCTTGACAGCTTCAATCAGCCCCAGCATTTT. Its translation is CASSSLDSFNQPQHF. V and J are TRBV28 and TRBJ1-5; tentatively, D is TRBD1 (5 bases). Between the trimmed V and J ends, which lost 8 bases and 3 bases, there was a span of 17 bases. CDR1 is MDHEN, CDR2 SYDVKM, per germline. CDR3 length: 15 residues.

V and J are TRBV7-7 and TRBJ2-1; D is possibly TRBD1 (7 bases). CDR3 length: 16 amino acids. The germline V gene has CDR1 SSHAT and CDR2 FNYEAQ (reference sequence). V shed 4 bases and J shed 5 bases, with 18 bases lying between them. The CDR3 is CASSSLRGEPHNEQFF. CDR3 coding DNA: TGTGCCAGCAGCTCGCTCAGGGGGGAGCCCCACAATGAGCAGTTCTTC.

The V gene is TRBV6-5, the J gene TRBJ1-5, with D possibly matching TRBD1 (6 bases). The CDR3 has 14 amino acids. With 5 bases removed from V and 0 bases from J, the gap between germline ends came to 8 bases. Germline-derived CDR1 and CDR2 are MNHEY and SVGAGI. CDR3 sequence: CASSQGGSNQPQHF. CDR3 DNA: TGTGCCAGCAGTCAAGGGGGTAGCAATCAGCCCCAGCATTTT.

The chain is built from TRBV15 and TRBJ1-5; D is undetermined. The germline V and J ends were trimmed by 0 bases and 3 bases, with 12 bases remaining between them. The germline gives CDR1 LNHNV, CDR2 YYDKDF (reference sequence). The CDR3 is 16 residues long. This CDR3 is CATSRDQAFFNQPQHF. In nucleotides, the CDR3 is TGTGCCACCAGCAGAGATCAGGCCTTTTTCAATCAGCCCCAGCATTTT.

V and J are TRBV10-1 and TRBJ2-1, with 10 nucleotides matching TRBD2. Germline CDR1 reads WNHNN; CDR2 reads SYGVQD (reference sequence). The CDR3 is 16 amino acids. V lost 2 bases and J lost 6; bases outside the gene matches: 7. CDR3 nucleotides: TGCGCCAGCAGTGAGAGACGACTAGCGGGCCTCAATGAGCAGTTCTTC. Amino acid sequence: CASSERRLAGLNEQFF.

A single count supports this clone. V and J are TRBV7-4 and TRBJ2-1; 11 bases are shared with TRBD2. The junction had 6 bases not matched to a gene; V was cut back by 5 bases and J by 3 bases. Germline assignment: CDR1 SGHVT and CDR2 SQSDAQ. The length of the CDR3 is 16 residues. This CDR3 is CASSVTTSGDYNEQFF. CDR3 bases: TGTGCCAGCAGCGTAACGACTAGCGGGGACTACAATGAGCAGTTCTTC.

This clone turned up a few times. CDR3 bases: TGTGCCAGCGGCTCACAGGTTCCGCCCCAGCATTTT. It yields the protein CASGSQVPPQHF. This chain uses TRBV10-3 with TRBJ1-5; a weak D match, TRBD1 (5 bases). V was cut by 10 bases and J by 9 bases, with 16 bases left in between. Germline values: CDR1 ENHRY, CDR2 SYGVKD. The CDR3 consists of 12 residues.

The CDR3 is CASSQSTGREAFF. The CDR3 nucleotides are TGCGCCAGCAGTCAATCGACAGGGAGGGAAGCTTTCTTT. The chain employs TRBV23-1 and TRBJ1-1, with TRBD1 identical over 7 bases. TRBV23-1 has ORF status, its function being uncertain. V shed 0 bases, J shed 8 bases, and the junction held 3 bases outside the gene matches. CDR3 length: 13 amino acids.

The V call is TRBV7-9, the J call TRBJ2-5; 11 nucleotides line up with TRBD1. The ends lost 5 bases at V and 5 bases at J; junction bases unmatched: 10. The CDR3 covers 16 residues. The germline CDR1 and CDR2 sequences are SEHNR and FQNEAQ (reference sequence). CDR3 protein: CASSAPGQGVWETQYF. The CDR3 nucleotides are TGTGCCAGCAGCGCACCGGGACAGGGGGTTTGGGAGACCCAGTACTTC.

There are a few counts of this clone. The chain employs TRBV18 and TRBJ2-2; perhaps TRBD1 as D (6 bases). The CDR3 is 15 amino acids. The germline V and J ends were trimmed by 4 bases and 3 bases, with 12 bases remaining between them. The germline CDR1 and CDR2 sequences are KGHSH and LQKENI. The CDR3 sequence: CASSLVDRDTGELFF. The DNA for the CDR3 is TGTGCCAGCTCACTCGTGGACAGAGACACCGGGGAGCTGTTTTTT.

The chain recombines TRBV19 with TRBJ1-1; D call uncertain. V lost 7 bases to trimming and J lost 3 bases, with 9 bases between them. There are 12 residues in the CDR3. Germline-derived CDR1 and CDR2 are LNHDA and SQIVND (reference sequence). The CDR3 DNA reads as TGTGCCAGTACCAAGAGGGACACTGAAGCTTTCTTT. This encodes CASTKRDTEAFF.

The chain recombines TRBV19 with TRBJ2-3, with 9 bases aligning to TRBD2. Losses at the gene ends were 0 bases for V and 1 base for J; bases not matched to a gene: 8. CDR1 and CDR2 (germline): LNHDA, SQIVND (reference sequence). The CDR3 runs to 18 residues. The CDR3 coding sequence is TGTGCCAGTAGTATAGATATCGGGGCGGGAGGGCGCACAGATACGCAGTATTTT. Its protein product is CASSIDIGAGGRTDTQYF.

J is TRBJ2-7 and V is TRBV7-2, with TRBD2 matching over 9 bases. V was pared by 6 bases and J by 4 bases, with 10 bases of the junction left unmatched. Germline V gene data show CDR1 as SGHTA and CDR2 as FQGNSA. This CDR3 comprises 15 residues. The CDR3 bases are TGTGCCAGCAGGAGGATAGCGGGAGAGGAATACGAGCAGTACTTC. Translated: CASRRIAGEEYEQYF.

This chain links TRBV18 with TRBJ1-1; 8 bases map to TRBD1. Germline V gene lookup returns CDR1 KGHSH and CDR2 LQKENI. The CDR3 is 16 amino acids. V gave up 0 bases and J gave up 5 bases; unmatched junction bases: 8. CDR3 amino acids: CASSPPGDRRLTEAFF. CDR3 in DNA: TGTGCCAGCTCACCACCCGGGGACAGGAGGTTGACTGAAGCTTTCTTT.

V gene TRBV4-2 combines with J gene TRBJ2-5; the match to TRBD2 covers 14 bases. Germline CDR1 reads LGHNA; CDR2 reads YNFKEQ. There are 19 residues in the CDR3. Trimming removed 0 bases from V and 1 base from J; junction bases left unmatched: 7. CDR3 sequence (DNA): TGTGCCAGCAGCCAAGATGGGACTAGCGGGAGCGAATCCCAAGAGACCCAGTACTTC. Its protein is CASSQDGTSGSESQETQYF.

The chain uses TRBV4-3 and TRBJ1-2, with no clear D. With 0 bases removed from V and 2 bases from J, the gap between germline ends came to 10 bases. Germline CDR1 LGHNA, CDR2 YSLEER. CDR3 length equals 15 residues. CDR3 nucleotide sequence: TGCGCCAGCAGCCAAGATATGTGGGCGAACTATGGCTACACCTTC. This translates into CASSQDMWANYGYTF.

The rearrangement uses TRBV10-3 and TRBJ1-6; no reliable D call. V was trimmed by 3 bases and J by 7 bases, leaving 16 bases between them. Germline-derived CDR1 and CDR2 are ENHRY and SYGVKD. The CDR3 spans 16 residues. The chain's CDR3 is CAISDPRTHQNSPLHF. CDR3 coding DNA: TGTGCCATCAGTGACCCCCGGACTCACCAAAATTCACCCCTCCACTTT.

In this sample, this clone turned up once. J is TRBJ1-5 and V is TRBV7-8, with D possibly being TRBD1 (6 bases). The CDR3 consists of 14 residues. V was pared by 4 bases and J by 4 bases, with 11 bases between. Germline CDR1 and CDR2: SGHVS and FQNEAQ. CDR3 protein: CASSSDGTNQPQHF. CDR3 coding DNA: TGTGCCAGCAGCTCCGACGGGACAAATCAGCCCCAGCATTTT.